What follows are 31 T cell receptor beta chains derived from one specimen sequenced in a study of identical twins. Via MiXCR, TCRdb re-called the 5' RACE reads, giving one row per CDR3 protein. Of about 210,000 distinct CDR3 sequences listed, 9.4% were seen once; the top ten hold 5.1%. The material sequenced was memory (CD45RO+) T cells sorted from blood. The origin of the receptors is a woman younger than 35 in good health.

This clonotype was seen only a few times. This rearrangement joins TRBV5-1 to TRBJ1-3; D ambiguous. V dropped 0 bases and J dropped 2 bases, with 9 bases sitting between them. Germline V gene lookup returns CDR1 SGHRS and CDR2 YFSETQ. The CDR3 spans 15 residues. The CDR3 sequence is CASSLAVGPGNTIYF. The CDR3 DNA is TGCGCCAGCAGCTTGGCAGTAGGGCCTGGAAACACCATATATTTT.

This clonotype was counted a few times. The V call is TRBV20-1, the J call TRBJ2-3; D not resolved. V lost 1 base and J lost 5, with 7 bases in between. CDR3 length: 12 amino acids. Germline assignment: CDR1 DFQATT and CDR2 SNEGSKA (reference sequence). The CDR3 nucleotides are TGCAGTGCTAGAGTCCGCCGAGATACGCAGTATTTT. Translating gives CSARVRRDTQYF.

There are a few counts of this clonotype. CDR3 sequence: CATSRGGDTEAFF. The CDR3 coding sequence is TGTGCCACCAGCAGAGGAGGGGACACTGAAGCTTTCTTT. The chain has TRBV15 and TRBJ1-1; TRBD1 might be the D (5 bases). Looked up from germline, CDR1 is LNHNV and CDR2 is YYDKDF (reference sequence). V lost 1 base and J 3 bases, leaving 6 bases between the germline ends. This CDR3 is 13 amino acids long.

The V gene is TRBV12-3 or TRBV12-4, the J gene TRBJ2-7; D possibly corresponds to TRBD1 (6 bases). The CDR3 loop spans 16 amino acids. V was clipped by 1 base and J by 2 bases, with 15 bases between them. CDR3 in DNA: TGTGCCAGCAGTTTAGTAGTGGGGGCCCCGGCCTACGAGCAGTACTTC. Protein product: CASSLVVGAPAYEQYF.

Here the CDR3 reads CSVQGETQYF. The CDR3 bases are TGCAGTGTACAGGGCGAGACCCAGTACTTC. The J gene is TRBJ2-5, the V gene TRBV20-1; D may be TRBD1 (6 bases). The CDR3 extends over 10 amino acids. V lost 7 bases, J lost 5 bases, and 8 bases lay in between. From germline, CDR1 is DFQATT and CDR2 SNEGSKA (reference sequence).

This clonotype has just a few counts. The J gene is TRBJ1-3, the V gene TRBV12-3 or TRBV12-4; D remains ambiguous. This CDR3 contains 15 residues. Trimming removed 7 bases from V and 4 bases from J, with 17 bases in between. This CDR3 is CASTPEGEGGNTIYF. The DNA for the CDR3 is TGTGCCAGCACGCCCGAGGGAGAAGGCGGAAACACCATATATTTT.

The gene calls are TRBV20-1 and TRBJ2-1; possibly TRBD2 for D (6 bases). The CDR3 extends over 13 amino acids. Trimming took 6 bases from V and 3 from J, leaving 12 bases between them. The germline V gene encodes CDR1 DFQATT and CDR2 SNEGSKA (reference sequence). The CDR3 nucleotides read TGCAGTGCCCAAGACGGGGGCTACAATGAGCAGTTCTTC. Amino acid sequence: CSAQDGGYNEQFF.

Worth noting for this clonotype: Relative to the germline gene, one junction end is altered; a read error may explain this. The J gene is TRBJ2-3, the V gene TRBV9, with 7 nucleotides matching TRBD2. CDR3 length equals 15 residues. The germline gives CDR1 SGDLS, CDR2 YYNGEE. The CDR3: CASSGRLAAGDTRYF. In DNA, the CDR3 is TGTGCCAGCAGCGGAAGACTAGCCGCTGGAGACACGCGGTATTTT.

This clonotype was seen more than once but under ten times. The chain recombines TRBV7-2 with TRBJ2-1, with D uncertain. Germline V lookup: CDR1 SGHTA, CDR2 FQGNSA. Trimming shortened V by 3 bases and J by 4 bases, and 10 bases separated the two germline ends. The CDR3 covers 14 residues. CDR3 coding DNA: TGTGCCAGCAGCTTCCATCACAGTTACAATGAGCAGTTCTTC. Translation: CASSFHHSYNEQFF.

The chain is built from TRBV20-1 and TRBJ2-7; D not certain. Germline loops: CDR1 DFQATT, CDR2 SNEGSKA (reference sequence). Deletions cut 6 bases from V and 7 bases from J, with 13 bases between. The CDR3 spans 11 residues. CDR3 coding DNA: TGCAGTGCCTTAAAGGCGTTAGAGCAGTACTTC. It is translated as CSALKALEQYF.

In its sample, this clonotype was seen many times. The chain uses TRBV29-1 and TRBJ2-5; D ambiguous. CDR1 and CDR2 (germline): SQVTM, ANQGSEA. The CDR3 contains 13 residues. V shed 4 bases and J shed 5 bases, with 14 bases lying between them. CDR3 protein: CSVGPDSGETQYF. CDR3 coding DNA: TGCAGCGTTGGACCTGATAGTGGGGAGACCCAGTACTTC.

V is TRBV5-5 and J is TRBJ2-7; D ambiguous. CDR1 SGHKS and CDR2 YYEKEE come from the germline V gene (reference sequence). Trimming removed 0 bases at V and 3 bases at J, with 7 bases between. This CDR3 is 13 amino acids long. Here the CDR3 reads CASSLEADYEQYF. CDR3 sequence (DNA): TGTGCCAGCAGCTTGGAGGCAGACTACGAGCAGTACTTC.

The rearrangement uses TRBV5-1 and TRBJ2-1; D may correspond to TRBD1 or TRBD2 (5 bases each). The germline V gene has CDR1 SGHRS and CDR2 YFSETQ. The V end was cut by 5 bases, the J end by 7 bases, with 19 bases between. The CDR3 loop spans 15 amino acids. In nucleotides, the CDR3 is TGCGCCAGCAGGTCGGGGCATCCCGCTGGGAATGAGCAGTTCTTC. This codes for CASRSGHPAGNEQFF.

The chain carries TRBV20-1 and TRBJ1-2; no reliable D call. Germline CDR1 and CDR2: DFQATT and SNEGSKA (reference sequence). This CDR3 contains 11 residues. Trimming took 2 bases from V and 7 from J, leaving 8 bases between them. DNA for the CDR3: TGCAGTGCTAGACAGCTCGCTGGCTACACCTTC. Translation: CSARQLAGYTF.

In its sample, this clonotype was seen many times. The chain's CDR3 is CASSQARHTDTQYF. For the CDR3, the DNA is TGTGCCAGCAGCCAAGCTCGCCACACAGATACGCAGTATTTT. J is TRBJ2-3 and V is TRBV14, with D unresolved. Between the trimmed V and J ends, which lost 1 base and 2 bases, there was a span of 7 bases. The CDR3 has 14 amino acids. Germline V gene lookup returns CDR1 SGHDN and CDR2 FVKESK.

This clonotype was recorded many times. The chain uses TRBV5-1 and TRBJ1-5, with D perhaps matching TRBD1 (5 bases). Per germline, CDR1 SGHRS and CDR2 YFSETQ. V was clipped by 4 bases and J by 8 bases, with 16 bases between them. This CDR3 contains 14 residues. The CDR3 DNA reads as TGCGCCAGCAGCCCTTCGAGGGGAGGGGAGCCCCAGCATTTT. This translates into CASSPSRGGEPQHF.

The V and J genes are TRBV7-6 and TRBJ1-5; maybe TRBD1 (6 bases). CDR3 length equals 17 residues. The V end was cut by 6 bases, the J end by 2 bases, with 20 bases between. The germline gives CDR1 SGHVS, CDR2 FNYEAQ. CDR3 nucleotide sequence: TGTGCCAGCAGTCCACGTGGGGGGCAGGGCGGCAATCAGCCCCAGCATTTT. This encodes CASSPRGGQGGNQPQHF.

This clonotype has only a few counts. V is TRBV24-1 and J is TRBJ2-1; D assignment may be TRBD1 or TRBD2 (6 bases each). Germline V gene sequence: CDR1 KGHDR, CDR2 SFDVKD. V was cut by 7 bases and J by 3 bases, with 15 bases left in between. This CDR3 is 15 amino acids long. CDR3 region: CATSMSGGSYNEQFF. The CDR3 nucleotides read TGTGCCACCAGCATGTCCGGGGGCAGCTACAATGAGCAGTTCTTC.

The J gene is TRBJ2-7, the V gene TRBV5-1, with D tentatively TRBD2 (6 bases). Trimming pared 3 bases from V and 2 bases from J, leaving 15 bases between. CDR3 length equals 15 residues. Germline assignment: CDR1 SGHRS and CDR2 YFSETQ. CDR3 DNA sequence: TGCGCCAGCAGCTCGAGGGACTTAGGGGCCTACGAGCAGTACTTC. Its protein product is CASSSRDLGAYEQYF.

This clonotype was picked up a small number of times. The chain is built from TRBV5-6 and TRBJ2-7; tentatively, D is TRBD1 (8 bases). The CDR3 consists of 15 residues. Germline loops: CDR1 SGHDT, CDR2 YYEEEE. Trimming took off 6 bases at V and 7 bases at J, with 23 bases between the two ends. The DNA of the CDR3 is TGTGCCAGCAACCTACTGACAGGGGCCGGGGGGGAGCAGTACTTC. It is translated as CASNLLTGAGGEQYF. The full variable domain, in which reference TRBV5-6 and TRBJ2-7 provide the parts outside the CDR3, is DAGVTQSPTHLIKTRGQQVTLRCSPKSGHDTVSWYQQALGQGPQFIFQYYEEEERQRGNFPDRFSGHQFPNYSSELNVNALLLGDSALYLCASNLLTGAGGEQYFGPGTRLTVT.

At least ten counts were recorded for this clonotype. V gene TRBV6-1 combines with J gene TRBJ2-2; no definite D call. The V and J ends lost 6 bases and 7 bases respectively, with 18 bases between them. CDR1 and CDR2 from the germline V gene are MNHNS and SASEGT. The CDR3 is 15 amino acids. The CDR3 nucleotides are TGTGCCAGCAGGGGGAAAGGTTGGCTGGGCGGGGAGCTGTTTTTT. Protein product: CASRGKGWLGGELFF.

This clonotype was seen a handful of times. The gene calls are TRBV12-3 or TRBV12-4 and TRBJ2-7, with D perhaps given as TRBD1 or TRBD2 (6 bases each). The V end lost 1 base, the J end lost 6 bases, and 10 bases lay between the germline ends. The CDR3 has 13 residues. CDR3 protein: CASSLGGGSEQYF. Here the CDR3 DNA reads TGTGCCAGCAGTTTAGGAGGGGGGAGCGAGCAGTACTTC.

This clonotype has ten or more counts. This chain joins TRBV28 and TRBJ2-3; TRBD2 matches 11 bases. The germline V gene encodes CDR1 MDHEN and CDR2 SYDVKM. CDR3 size: 16 residues. Losses at the gene ends were 5 bases for V and 5 bases for J; bases not matched to a gene: 9. DNA of the CDR3: TGTGCCAGCAGTGAAACTAGCGGGAGTAGAGGAGATACGCAGTATTTT. It translates to CASSETSGSRGDTQYF.

This clonotype was counted between two and nine times. V usage is TRBV6-2 or TRBV6-3 and J usage is TRBJ1-6; no clear D. This CDR3 region has 15 residues. CDR1 MNHEY and CDR2 SVGEGT come from the germline V gene. V dropped 7 bases and J dropped 3 bases, with 13 bases sitting between them. The CDR3 DNA reads TGTGCCAGCACCACCTCGGTTGGCTATAATTCACCCCTCCACTTT. It yields the protein CASTTSVGYNSPLHF.

A few counts support this clonotype. J is TRBJ2-7 and V is TRBV27, with 7 bases that match TRBD2. After removal of 2 bases from V and 3 bases from J, the junction contained 10 bases not matched to a gene. Looked up from germline, CDR1 is MNHEY and CDR2 is SMNVEV (reference sequence). The CDR3 has 16 residues. The CDR3 DNA reads as TGTGCCAGCAGTTTACAGGGAAGGGGACTATTCTACGAGCAGTACTTC. As protein: CASSLQGRGLFYEQYF.

This clonotype has just a few counts. The chain is built from TRBV19 and TRBJ2-1; D is ambiguous. This CDR3 has 12 residues. V dropped 5 bases and J dropped 9 bases, with 11 bases sitting between them. Germline V lookup: CDR1 LNHDA, CDR2 SQIVND (reference sequence). DNA for the CDR3: TGTGCCAGTAGTTCCCAAATGGGTGAGCAGTTCTTC. Protein product: CASSSQMGEQFF.

The chain carries TRBV12-3 or TRBV12-4 and TRBJ2-2; D remains ambiguous. V gave up 2 bases and J gave up 3 bases, with 13 bases separating them. The CDR3 has 16 amino acids. CDR3 sequence: CASSLTWSEYTGELFF. Here the CDR3 DNA reads TGTGCCAGCAGTTTAACCTGGTCTGAGTACACCGGGGAGCTGTTTTTT.

This clonotype was recorded many times. The chain links TRBV12-3 or TRBV12-4 to TRBJ2-3; D gene unclear. V was cut by 3 bases and J by 3 bases, with 7 bases left in between. The CDR3 runs to 13 residues. The CDR3 loop reads CASSFAQTDTQYF. CDR3 nucleotides: TGTGCCAGCAGTTTCGCTCAGACAGATACGCAGTATTTT.

This clonotype came up a few times. The chain uses TRBV4-3 and TRBJ2-7, with a weak D call TRBD1 (6 bases). In germline, CDR1 is LGHNA, CDR2 YSLEER. The V end lost 4 bases, the J end lost 5 bases, and 18 bases lay between the germline ends. The CDR3 totals 15 residues. CDR3 region: CASSPLDRQDNEQYF. For the CDR3, the DNA is TGCGCCAGCAGCCCTCTTGACAGGCAGGATAACGAGCAGTACTTC.

This clonotype was detected many times. The V gene is TRBV4-1, the J gene TRBJ2-7, with 10 bases matching TRBD2. V lost 4 bases to trimming and J lost 1 base; unmatched junction nucleotides: 13. CDR3 length equals 18 residues. CDR1 is MGHRA, CDR2 YSYEKL, per germline. The CDR3 loop is CASSRLLIAGGTSYEQYF. The CDR3 DNA reads as TGCGCCAGCAGCCGCCTTCTTATAGCGGGAGGAACGTCCTACGAGCAGTACTTC.

The genes are TRBV29-1 and TRBJ2-7, with 8 bases that match TRBD1. The CDR3 loop spans 14 amino acids. Trimming took 5 bases from V and 3 from J; bases not matched to a gene: 9. Germline CDR1 reads SQVTM; CDR2 reads ANQGSEA. CDR3 region: CSVLGWTGNYEQYF. Here the CDR3 DNA reads TGCAGCGTTTTGGGTTGGACAGGGAACTACGAGCAGTACTTC.